The sample holds a few counts of the clone carrying this T cell receptor (beta chain). TCRdb independently ran MiXCR on the RACE reads; one entry per CDR3 protein. The sample holds 100,000 to 150,000 distinct CDR3 sequences, about 11% seen once. These data originate in a study of human T cells and chemical hapten exposure. Time point of the sample: patch test 3, about 24 weeks after DPC sensitization. Indicated treatment: therapeutic diphenylcyclopropenone sensitization with weekly scalp DPC. This material consisted of whole blood, taken in connection with sensitization to the hapten diphenylcyclopropenone (DPC). The receptor comes from a woman aged 50 to 65 with alopecia areata. Some clones in this sample may be carry-over from other donors' samples.

The CDR3 protein is CASSLLGNSDIQYF. The CDR3 coding sequence is TGTGCCAGCAGCTTGTTAGGGAACAGTGACATTCAGTACTTC. This chain connects TRBV5-8 to TRBJ2-4; D is ambiguous. Germline V gene sequence: CDR1 SGHTS, CDR2 YDEGEE. The CDR3 is 14 amino acids. Trimming pared 1 base from V and 8 bases from J, leaving 13 bases between. Complete variable domain (other parts from reference TRBV5-8 and TRBJ2-4): EAGVTQSPTHLIKTRGQQATLRCSPISGHTSVYWYQQALGLGLQFLLWYDEGEERNRGNFPPRFSGRQFPNYSSELNVNALELEDSALYLCASSLLGNSDIQYFGAGTRLSVL.